This T cell receptor (beta chain) was found in a study of response to subunit inactivated influenza vaccine. Study-level results: The authors proposed limited new T cell recruitment per seasonal influenza vaccination.

There are a few counts of this clonotype. Its antigen is not known. V lost 1 base, J lost 6 bases, and 10 bases lay in between. The CDR3 loop spans 13 amino acids. The germline V gene encodes CDR1 MGHRA and CDR2 YSYEKL. TCRdb re-called the RT-PCR reads through MiXCR, storing one row per CDR3 protein. The data show 650,000 to 800,000 distinct CDR3 sequences, with around 14% seen just once and 6.5% to 8.5% held by the top ten. The chain recombines TRBV4-1 with TRBJ2-7; D perhaps matches TRBD1 (5 bases). The receptor comes from a man aged 45-65 years who received an inactivated influenza vaccine. Sample: PBMCs from blood, taken approximately 15 days before vaccination. The CDR3 spells CASSQALRVEQYF. The CDR3 DNA follows: TGCGCCAGCAGCCAAGCCCTCAGGGTCGAGCAGTACTTC.